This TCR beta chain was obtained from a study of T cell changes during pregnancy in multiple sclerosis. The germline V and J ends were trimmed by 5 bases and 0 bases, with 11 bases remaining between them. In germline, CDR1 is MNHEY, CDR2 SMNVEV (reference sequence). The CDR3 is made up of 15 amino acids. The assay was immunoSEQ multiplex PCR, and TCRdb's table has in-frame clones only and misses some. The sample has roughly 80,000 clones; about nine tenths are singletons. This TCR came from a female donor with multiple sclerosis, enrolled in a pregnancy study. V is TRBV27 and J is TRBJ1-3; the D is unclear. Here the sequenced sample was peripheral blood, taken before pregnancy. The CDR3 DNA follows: TGTGCCAGCAGTCCCGAAAGAGCCTCTGGAAACACCATATATTTT. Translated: CASSPERASGNTIYF.